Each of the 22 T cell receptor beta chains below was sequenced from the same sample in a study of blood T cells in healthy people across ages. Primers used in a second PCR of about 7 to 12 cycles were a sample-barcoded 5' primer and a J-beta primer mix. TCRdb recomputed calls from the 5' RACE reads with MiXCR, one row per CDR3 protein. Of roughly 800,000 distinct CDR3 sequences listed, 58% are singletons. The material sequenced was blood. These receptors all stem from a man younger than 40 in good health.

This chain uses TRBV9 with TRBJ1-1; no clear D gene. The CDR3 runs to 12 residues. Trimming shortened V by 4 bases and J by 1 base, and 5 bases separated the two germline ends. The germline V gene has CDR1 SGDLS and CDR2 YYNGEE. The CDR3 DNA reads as TGTGCCAGCAGCCCCCAGAACACTGAAGCTTTCTTT. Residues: CASSPQNTEAFF.

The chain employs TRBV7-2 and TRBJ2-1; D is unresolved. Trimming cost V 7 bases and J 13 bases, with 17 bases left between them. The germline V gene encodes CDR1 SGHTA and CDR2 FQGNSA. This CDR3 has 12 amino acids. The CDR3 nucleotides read TGTGCCAGCAACGCTCAGAGGCATAGCCAGTTCTTC. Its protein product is CASNAQRHSQFF. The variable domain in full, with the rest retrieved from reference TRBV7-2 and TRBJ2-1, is GAGVSQSPSNKVTEKGKDVELRCDPISGHTALYWYRQSLGQGLEFLIYFQGNSAPDKSGLPSDRFSAERTGGSVSTLTIQRTQQEDSAVYLCASNAQRHSQFFGPGTRLTVL.

The CDR3 region has the DNA TGCAGCTCGTCCACTAGCGGGAGAGGGGAGCAGTTCTTC. Translation gives CSSSTSGRGEQFF. This sequence joins TRBV29-1 and TRBJ2-1; 11 nucleotides align to TRBD2. Germline V gene data show CDR1 as SQVTM and CDR2 as ANQGSEA. CDR3 length: 13 amino acids. J gave up 10 bases and V 8 bases, and 10 bases lay outside the gene matches.

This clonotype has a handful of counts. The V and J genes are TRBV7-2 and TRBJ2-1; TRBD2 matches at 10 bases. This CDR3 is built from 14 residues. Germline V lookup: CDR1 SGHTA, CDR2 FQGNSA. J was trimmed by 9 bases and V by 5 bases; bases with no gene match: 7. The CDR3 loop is CASSAWTSGTEQFF. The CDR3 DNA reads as TGTGCCAGCAGCGCATGGACTAGCGGAACTGAGCAGTTCTTC.

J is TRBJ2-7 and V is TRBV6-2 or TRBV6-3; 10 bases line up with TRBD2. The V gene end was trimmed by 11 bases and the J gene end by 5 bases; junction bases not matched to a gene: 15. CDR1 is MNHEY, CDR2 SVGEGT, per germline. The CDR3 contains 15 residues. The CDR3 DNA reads TGTGCCTCCCATCCGGGAGCGGGAGGGAAGAACGAGCAGTACTTC. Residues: CASHPGAGGKNEQYF.

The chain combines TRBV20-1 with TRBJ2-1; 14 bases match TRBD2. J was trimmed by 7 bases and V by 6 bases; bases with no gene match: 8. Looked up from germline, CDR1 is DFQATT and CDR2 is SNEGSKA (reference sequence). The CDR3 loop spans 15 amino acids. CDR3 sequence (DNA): TGCAGTGCCAGGGGACTAGCGGGGGCTACGAATGAGCAGTTCTTC. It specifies CSARGLAGATNEQFF.

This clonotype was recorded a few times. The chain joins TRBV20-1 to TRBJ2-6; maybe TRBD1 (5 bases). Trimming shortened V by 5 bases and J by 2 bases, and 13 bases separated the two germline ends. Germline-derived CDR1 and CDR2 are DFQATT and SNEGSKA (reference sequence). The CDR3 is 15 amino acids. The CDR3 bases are TGCAGTGCTCCCCGGGCAGGGACTGGGGCCAACGTCCTGACTTTC. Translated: CSAPRAGTGANVLTF.

In DNA, the CDR3 is TGCGCCAGCAGCTTGGGGCGCGGTCATACGAGGCCCGAAGTTAATGAGCAGTTCTTC. It codes for CASSLGRGHTRPEVNEQFF. The V and J genes are TRBV5-1 and TRBJ2-1; D remains ambiguous. This CDR3 region has 19 residues. Between the trimmed V and J ends, which lost 0 bases and 7 bases, there was a span of 26 bases. Germline V gives CDR1 SGHRS, CDR2 YFSETQ.

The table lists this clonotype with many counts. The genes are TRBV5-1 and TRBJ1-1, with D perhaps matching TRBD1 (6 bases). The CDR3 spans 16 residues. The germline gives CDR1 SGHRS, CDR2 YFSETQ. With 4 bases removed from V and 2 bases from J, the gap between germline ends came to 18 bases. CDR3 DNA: TGCGCCAGCAGCGCACTACAACAGGGCGTAAACACTGAAGCTTTCTTT. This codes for CASSALQQGVNTEAFF. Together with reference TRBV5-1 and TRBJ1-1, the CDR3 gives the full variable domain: KAGVTQTPRYLIKTRGQQVTLSCSPISGHRSVSWYQQTPGQGLQFLFEYFSETQRNKGNFPGRFSGRQFSNSRSEMNVSTLELGDSALYLCASSALQQGVNTEAFFGQGTRLTVV.

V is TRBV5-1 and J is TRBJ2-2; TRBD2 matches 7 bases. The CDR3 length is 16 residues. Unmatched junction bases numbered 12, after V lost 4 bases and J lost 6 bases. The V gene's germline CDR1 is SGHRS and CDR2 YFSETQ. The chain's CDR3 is CASSPRTSYLPGELFF. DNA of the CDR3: TGCGCCAGCAGCCCGCGGACTAGTTATCTTCCCGGGGAGCTGTTTTTT.

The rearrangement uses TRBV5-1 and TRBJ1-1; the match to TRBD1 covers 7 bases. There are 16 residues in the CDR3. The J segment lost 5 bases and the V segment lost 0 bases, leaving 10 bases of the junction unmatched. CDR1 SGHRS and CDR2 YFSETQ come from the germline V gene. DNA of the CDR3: TGCGCCAGCAGCTTGGAGTTCGCAGGGGGTTCTACTGAAGCTTTCTTT. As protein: CASSLEFAGGSTEAFF.

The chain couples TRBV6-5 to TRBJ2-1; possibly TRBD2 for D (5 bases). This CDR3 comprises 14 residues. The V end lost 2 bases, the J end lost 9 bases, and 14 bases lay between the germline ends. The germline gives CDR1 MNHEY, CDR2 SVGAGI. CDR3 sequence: CASSYTLSAGEQFF. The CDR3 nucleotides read TGTGCCAGCAGTTACACCCTTAGCGCTGGTGAGCAGTTCTTC.

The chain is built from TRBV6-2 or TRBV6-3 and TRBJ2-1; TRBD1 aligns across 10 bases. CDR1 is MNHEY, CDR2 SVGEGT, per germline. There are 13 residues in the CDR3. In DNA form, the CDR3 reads TGTGGGTCGTCACGGGACAGGGGATATGAGCAGTTCTTC. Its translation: CGSSRDRGYEQFF.

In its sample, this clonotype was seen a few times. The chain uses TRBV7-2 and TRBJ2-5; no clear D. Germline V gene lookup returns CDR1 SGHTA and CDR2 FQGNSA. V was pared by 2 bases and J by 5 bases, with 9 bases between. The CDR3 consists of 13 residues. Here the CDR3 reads CASSLSFMETQYF. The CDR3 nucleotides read TGTGCCAGCAGCTTATCATTTATGGAGACCCAGTACTTC.

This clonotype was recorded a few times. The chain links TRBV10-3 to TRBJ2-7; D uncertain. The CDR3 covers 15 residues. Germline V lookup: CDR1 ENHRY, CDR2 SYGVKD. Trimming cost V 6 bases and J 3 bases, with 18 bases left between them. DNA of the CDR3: TGTGCCATCAGCCCTCTCTTGGCCGTCCTCTACGAGCAGTACTTC. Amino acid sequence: CAISPLLAVLYEQYF.

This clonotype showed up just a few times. The CDR3 nucleotides are TGTGCCAGTAACAGGGGGACTAGCACAGATACGCAGTATTTT. It translates to CASNRGTSTDTQYF. This sequence joins TRBV7-9 and TRBJ2-3; 8 bases agree with TRBD1. The CDR3 contains 14 residues. V shed 9 bases and J 0 bases; nucleotides not matched to a gene: 5. In germline, CDR1 is SEHNR, CDR2 FQNEAQ (reference sequence).

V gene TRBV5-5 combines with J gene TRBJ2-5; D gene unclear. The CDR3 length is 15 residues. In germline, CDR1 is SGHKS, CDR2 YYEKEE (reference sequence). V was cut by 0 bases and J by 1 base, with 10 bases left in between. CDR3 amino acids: CASSLGSGIQETQYF. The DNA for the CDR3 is TGTGCCAGCAGCTTGGGCTCTGGGATCCAAGAGACCCAGTACTTC.

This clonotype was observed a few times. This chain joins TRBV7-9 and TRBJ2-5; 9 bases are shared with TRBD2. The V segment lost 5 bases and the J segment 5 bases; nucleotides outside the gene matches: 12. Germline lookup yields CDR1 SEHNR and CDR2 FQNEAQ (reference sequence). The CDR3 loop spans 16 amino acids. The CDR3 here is CASSPGLAHTGETQYF. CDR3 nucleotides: TGTGCCAGCAGCCCAGGACTAGCGCACACAGGGGAGACCCAGTACTTC.

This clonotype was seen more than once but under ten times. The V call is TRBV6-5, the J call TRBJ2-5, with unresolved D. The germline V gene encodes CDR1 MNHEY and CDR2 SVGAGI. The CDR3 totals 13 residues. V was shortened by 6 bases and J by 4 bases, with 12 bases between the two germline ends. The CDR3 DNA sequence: TGTGCCAGCAGAACCCGTCCGGGAGAGACCCAGTACTTC. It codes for CASRTRPGETQYF.

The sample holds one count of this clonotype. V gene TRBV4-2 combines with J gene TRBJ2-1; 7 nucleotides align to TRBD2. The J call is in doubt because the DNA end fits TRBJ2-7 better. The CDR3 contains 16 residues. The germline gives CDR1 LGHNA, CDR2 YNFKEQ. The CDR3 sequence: CASSQGGTIAYNEQYF. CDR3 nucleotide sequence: TGTGCCAGCAGCCAAGGCGGGACTATCGCCTACAATGAGCAGTACTTC.

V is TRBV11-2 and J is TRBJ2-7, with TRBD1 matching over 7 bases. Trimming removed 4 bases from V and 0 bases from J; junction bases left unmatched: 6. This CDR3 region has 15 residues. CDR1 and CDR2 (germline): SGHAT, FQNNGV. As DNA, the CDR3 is TGTGCCAGCAGCTCGAACAGGGGATTCTCCTACGAGCAGTACTTC. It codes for CASSSNRGFSYEQYF.

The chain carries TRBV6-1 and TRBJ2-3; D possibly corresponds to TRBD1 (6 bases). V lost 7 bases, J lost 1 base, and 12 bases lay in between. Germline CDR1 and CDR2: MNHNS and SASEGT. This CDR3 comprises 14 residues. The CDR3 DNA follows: TGTGCCAGCATGCAGGGGAGCGGCACAGATACGCAGTATTTT. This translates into CASMQGSGTDTQYF.